This T cell receptor beta chain was obtained from a study of shared clonotypes between healthy human individuals. Measured with immunoSEQ multiplex PCR; TCRdb has only the in-frame clones, and not every one. Of some 550,000 clones listed, 97% were seen once; the top ten hold around 0.058%. Study observations and caveats: Generally, estimated richness proved larger in naive subsets than it did in memory subsets.

About this clone itself: Antigen specificity is unknown.

The junction had 2 bases not matched to a gene; V was cut back by 4 bases and J by 0 bases. Germline-derived CDR1 and CDR2 are SQVTM and ANQGSEA. The CDR3 is made up of 15 amino acids. The sample taken for sequencing was naive CD4+ T cells sorted from blood. The subset: CD45RA+ positively selected. The clonotype was recovered from a woman in her 30s in good health. This chain links TRBV29-1 with TRBJ2-1; TRBD2 aligns across 11 bases. The CDR3 DNA reads TGCAGCGTTGGAACTAGCGGGAGCTCCTACAATGAGCAGTTCTTC. Its protein is CSVGTSGSSYNEQFF.